Listed below are T cell receptor beta chains from one sample, sequenced in a study of T cells after posttransplantation cyclophosphamide. Assay used: immunoSEQ multiplex PCR; TCRdb lists only in-frame clones, some missing. The profile shows about 22,000 clones, roughly nine tenths of them singletons. The source was PBMCs, collected after allogeneic stem cell transplant with posttransplant cyclophosphamide. The receptors here all came from a female patient in her 30s who received an allogeneic stem cell transplant from an unrelated donor, was CMV-positive, and had no GVHD. Some T cells may be transferred from the graft donor. The conserved cysteine and the conserved F or W are not part of the CDR3 here. Clone size is stated in some rows and not others, as once, few, many or a class when expanded.

abundance,v_gene,len,CDR3aa
few,TRBV7-9,11,ASRSEGNTEAF
.,TRBV18,12,ASATGGSSYEQY
few,TRBV2,11,ASSSGTDEKLF
.,TRBV5-6,13,ASSLATGGTYGYT
.,TRBV6-5,11,ASSGSGLYEQY
.,TRBV5-6,14,ASSFDSRSSTDTQY
.,TRBV25-1,16,ASSESMPWTGGYNEQF
.,TRBV5-5,13,ASSLGRNQGYEQY
.,TRBV7-7,15,ASSESGGPFVGNEQF
.,TRBV4-3,14,ASSQDLDSANEKLF
.,TRBV5-4,11,ASSLTGTYEQY
.,TRBV5-6,13,ASSPQDRGGSPLH
.,TRBV7-6,15,ASSLAAGPSGGYGYT
.,TRBV6-1,12,ASSGPRGNQPQH
.,TRBV18,11,ASSPASGSEQF
.,TRBV10-3,15,AISPRGAAGMNTEAF
few,TRBV18,12,ASSLREERYGYT
.,TRBV5-4,15,ASSLGGTPGADSPLH
.,TRBV6-6,13,ASSYTSGTYNEQF
once,TRBV4-3,12,ASSQGTGHQPQH
.,TRBV4-1,14,ASSQVTLTSTDTQY
.,TRBV6-1,12,ASSETGRVETQY
.,TRBV6-6,13,ASSPLRGNFYEQY
.,TRBV27,13,ASSFLGQPQETQY
.,TRBV6-1,12,ASRDPYRVVGYT
.,TRBV7-2,12,ASRQTGTNYGYT
.,TRBV18,15,ASSPLPQGALAYEQY
.,TRBV7-3,12,ASSSGTLKETQY
.,TRBV7-9,14,ASSLGGGQGGTEAF
.,TRBV5-1,12,ASSFWGQGDGYT
medium-sized,TRBV9,13,ASSVVEGDTDTQY
.,TRBV7-6,15,ASSLLDRAGGANVLT
.,TRBV5-1,14,ASSLGTGGNTGELF
.,TRBV29-1,12,SVFRGHYNSPLH
.,TRBV10-3,14,AISEPDRVTGNTIY
.,TRBV6-5,13,ASSIAGFSSYEQY
once,TRBV30,16,AWLRGGATSSGANVLT
.,TRBV11-3,6,AEFTQY
.,TRBV10-3,13,AISESTGVRETQY
.,TRBV10-2,11,ASSEGGRETQY
.,TRBV27,17,ASSLSSLVVSSSYNEQF
.,TRBV27,12,ASSLTRGTAEQY
.,TRBV7-8,13,ASSLGTRRFAEAF
.,TRBV5-1,11,ASSLDTPGTQY
.,TRBV4-3,13,ASSLRQGVLHEQF
.,TRBV4-2,12,ASSPLEKMIEQF
.,TRBV19,14,ASSTLADGKLNTQY
once,TRBV5-1,14,ASSLTGGEVPETQY
.,TRBV19,10,ASSINNQPQH
.,TRBV5-1,15,ASTVKPIGEGFETQY
.,TRBV19,11,ASSMATVGGQY
.,TRBV19,10,ASSLGSSEAF
.,TRBV28,14,ASSFLSGDRSYEQY
once,TRBV28,11,ASRPGQSYEQY
.,TRBV5-5,14,ASSLRQGLMNTEAF